This T cell receptor (beta chain) was captured by sequencing in a study of shared clonotypes between healthy human individuals. General study results and limits: Sampling included only blood; tissue repertoires likely differ.

V lost 2 bases to trimming and J lost 9 bases, with 8 bases between them. The CDR3 extends over 12 amino acids. Germline CDR1 and CDR2: MNHNS and SASEGT. Using immunoSEQ multiplex PCR, the repertoire was profiled, and TCRdb retains in-frame clones only, with some absent. The sample comprises about 2.1 million clones, 85% to 95% of which are singletons, and more than 1.5% rests with the top ten. Comments on this clone: Its antigen is not identified.

CD45RO negativity and positive selection for CCR7 defined naive CD8 cells, a population that excluded terminally differentiated effector memory CD45RA+ cells. The rearrangement links TRBV6-1 to TRBJ1-5; no clear D. This sequence originates from a man aged 18 to 29 in good health. Some clones in this sample may be carry-over from other donors' samples. Sequenced input: naive CD8+ T cells from PBMCs. CDR3 in DNA: TGTGCCAGCAGTGAAATGGGTGCGCCCCAGCATTTT. This encodes CASSEMGAPQHF.